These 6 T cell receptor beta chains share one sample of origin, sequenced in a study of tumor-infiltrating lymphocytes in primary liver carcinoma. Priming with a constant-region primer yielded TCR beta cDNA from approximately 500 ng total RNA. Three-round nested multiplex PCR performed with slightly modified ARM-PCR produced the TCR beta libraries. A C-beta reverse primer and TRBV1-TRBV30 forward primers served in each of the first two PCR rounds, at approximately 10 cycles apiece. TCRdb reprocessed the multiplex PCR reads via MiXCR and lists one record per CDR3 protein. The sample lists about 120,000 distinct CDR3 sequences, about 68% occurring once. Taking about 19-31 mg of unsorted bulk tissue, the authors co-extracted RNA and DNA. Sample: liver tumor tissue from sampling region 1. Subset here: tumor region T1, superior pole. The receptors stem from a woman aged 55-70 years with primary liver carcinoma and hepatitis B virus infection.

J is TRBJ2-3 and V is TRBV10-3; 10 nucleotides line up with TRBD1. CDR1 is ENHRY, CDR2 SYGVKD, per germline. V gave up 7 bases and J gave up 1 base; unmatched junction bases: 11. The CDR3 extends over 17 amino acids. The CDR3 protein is CAIISTAGTGGTDTQYF. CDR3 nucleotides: TGTGCCATCATCTCAACGGCTGGGACAGGGGGCACAGATACGCAGTATTTT.

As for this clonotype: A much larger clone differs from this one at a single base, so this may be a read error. The CDR3: CSVSAADTQYF. The CDR3 DNA reads as TGCAGCGTTAGCGCGGCAGATACGCAGTATTTT. The V gene is TRBV29-1, the J gene TRBJ2-3; D gene uncertain. Looked up from germline, CDR1 is SQVTM and CDR2 is ANQGSEA. Trimming removed 5 bases from V and 4 bases from J, with 7 bases in between. The CDR3 is made up of 11 amino acids.

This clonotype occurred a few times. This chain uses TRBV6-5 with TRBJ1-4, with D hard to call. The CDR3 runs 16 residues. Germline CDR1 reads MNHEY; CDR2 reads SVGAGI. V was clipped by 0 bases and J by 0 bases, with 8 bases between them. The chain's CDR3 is CASSYSRAPTNEKLFF. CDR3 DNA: TGTGCCAGCAGTTACTCCCGGGCCCCAACTAATGAAAAACTGTTTTTT.

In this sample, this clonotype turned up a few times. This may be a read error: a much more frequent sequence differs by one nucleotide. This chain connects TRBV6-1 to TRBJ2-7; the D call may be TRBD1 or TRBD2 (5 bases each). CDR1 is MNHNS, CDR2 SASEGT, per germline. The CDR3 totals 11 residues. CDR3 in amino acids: CASSGAYAQYF. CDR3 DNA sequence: TGTGCCAGCAGCGGGGCGTACGCGCAGTACTTC.

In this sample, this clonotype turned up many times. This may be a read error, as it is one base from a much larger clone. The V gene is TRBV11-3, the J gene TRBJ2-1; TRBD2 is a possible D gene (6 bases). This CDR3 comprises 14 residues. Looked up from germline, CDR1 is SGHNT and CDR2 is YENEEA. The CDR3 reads CASSLPLGGNEQLF. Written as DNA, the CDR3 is TGTGCCAGCAGCTTACCCCTTGGGGGGAATGAGCAGCTCTTC.

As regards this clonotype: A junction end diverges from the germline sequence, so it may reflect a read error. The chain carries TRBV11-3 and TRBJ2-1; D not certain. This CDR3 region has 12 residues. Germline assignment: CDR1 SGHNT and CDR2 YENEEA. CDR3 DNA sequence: TGTGCCAGCGGCTCCAATTTCGATGAGCGGTTCTTC. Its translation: CASGSNFDERFF. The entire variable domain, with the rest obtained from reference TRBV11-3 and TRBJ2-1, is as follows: EAGVVQSPRYKIIEKKQPVAFWCNPISGHNTLYWYLQNLGQGPELLIRYENEEAVDDSQLPKDRFSAERLKGVDSTLKIQPAELGDSAVYLCASGSNFDERFFGPGTRLTVL.